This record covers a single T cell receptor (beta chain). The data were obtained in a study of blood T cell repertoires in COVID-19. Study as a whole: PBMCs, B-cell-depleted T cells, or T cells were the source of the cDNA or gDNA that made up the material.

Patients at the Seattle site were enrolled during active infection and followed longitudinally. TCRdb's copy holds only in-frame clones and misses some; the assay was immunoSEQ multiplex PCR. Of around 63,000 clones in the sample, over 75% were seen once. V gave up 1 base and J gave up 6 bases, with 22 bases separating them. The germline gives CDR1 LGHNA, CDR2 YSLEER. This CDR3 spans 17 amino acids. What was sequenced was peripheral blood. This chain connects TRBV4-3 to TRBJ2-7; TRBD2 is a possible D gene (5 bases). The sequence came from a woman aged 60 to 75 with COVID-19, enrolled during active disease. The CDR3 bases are TGCGCCAGCAGCCAAGGGACTGGTGTGGCCCACGTTCCCGAGCAGTACTTC. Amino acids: CASSQGTGVAHVPEQYF.